A single sample gave rise to the 26 T cell receptor beta chains below, sequenced in a study of blood T cell repertoires in COVID-19. The repertoire was sequenced with immunoSEQ multiplex PCR; TCRdb's copy has only in-frame clones and lacks some. The sample consists of more than 300,000 clones, 70% to 90% of them appearing once. Sequenced material: peripheral blood. The origin of the receptors is a woman between 25 and 40 years old with COVID-19, enrolled during active disease.

The chain carries TRBV4-2 and TRBJ2-2, with 8 bases lining up with TRBD2. This CDR3 comprises 15 residues. Trimming took 1 base from V and 6 from J; bases not matched to a gene: 4. CDR1 LGHNA and CDR2 YNFKEQ come from the germline V gene. CDR3 DNA: TGTGCCAGCAGCCAAGCACGGGGGGGCCCCGGGGAGCTGTTTTTT. Protein product: CASSQARGGPGELFF.

This chain uses TRBV29-1 with TRBJ1-2; 8 bases are a match to TRBD1. J gave up 2 bases and V 4 bases, and 9 bases lay outside the gene matches. From germline, CDR1 is SQVTM and CDR2 ANQGSEA. The CDR3 spans 15 residues. The CDR3 protein is CSVGLRTGRNYGYTF. The CDR3 DNA reads as TGCAGCGTTGGGCTTAGGACAGGGAGGAACTATGGCTACACCTTC. Using reference TRBV29-1 and TRBJ1-2 for the parts outside the CDR3, the full variable domain is SAVISQKPSRDICQRGTSLTIQCQVDSQVTMMFWYRQQPGQSLTLIATANQGSEATYESGFVIDKFPISRPNLTFSTLTVSNMSPEDSSIYLCSVGLRTGRNYGYTFGSGTRLTVV.

The chain is built from TRBV9 and TRBJ1-2; D perhaps matches TRBD1 (6 bases). This CDR3 is built from 15 residues. V lost 4 bases and J 3 bases, leaving 16 bases between the germline ends. Germline V gene lookup returns CDR1 SGDLS and CDR2 YYNGEE. The CDR3 region has the DNA TGTGCCAGCAGCCCCCGCTTACAGGGTTACTATGGCTACACCTTC. Amino acids: CASSPRLQGYYGYTF.

This rearrangement joins TRBV11-2 to TRBJ2-7, with TRBD2 as a possible D gene (6 bases). V was cut by 5 bases and J by 1 base, with 12 bases left in between. The CDR3 contains 14 residues. CDR1 is SGHAT, CDR2 FQNNGV, per germline. The DNA of the CDR3 is TGTGCCAGCAGCCTACGGACTACTTCCTACGAGCAGTACGTC. Translating gives CASSLRTTSYEQYV.

The chain uses TRBV5-1 and TRBJ2-7, with TRBD1 matching 7 bases. The CDR3 is made up of 14 amino acids. Per germline, CDR1 SGHRS and CDR2 YFSETQ. J was trimmed by 5 bases and V by 0 bases; bases with no gene match: 5. The DNA of the CDR3 is TGCGCCAGCAGCTTGGGACAGGGTAGGGACGAGCAGTACTTC. This codes for CASSLGQGRDEQYF.

This clone has just one count. The DNA of the CDR3 is TGTGCCAGCAGCCGGGACAGGGGAATTGGTAAAGCTTTCTTT. This gives the protein CASSRDRGIGKAFF. The gene calls are TRBV14 and TRBJ1-1, with 10 bases aligning to TRBD1. The V gene's germline CDR1 is SGHDN and CDR2 FVKESK. V trimming: 4 bases; J trimming: 9 bases; junction bases outside the gene matches: 8. The CDR3 is made up of 14 amino acids. Looking up the rest from reference TRBV14 and TRBJ1-1 gives the full variable domain: EAGVTQFPSHSVIEKGQTVTLRCDPISGHDNLYWYRRVMGKEIKFLLHFVKESKQDESGMPNNRFLAERTGGTYSTLKVQPAELEDSGVYFCASSRDRGIGKAFFGQGTRLTVV.

The chain is built from TRBV9 and TRBJ1-2, with unresolved D. The CDR3 consists of 15 residues. CDR1 is SGDLS, CDR2 YYNGEE, per germline. Trimming stripped 4 bases from V and 5 bases from J, with 18 bases between. The CDR3 DNA sequence: TGTGCCAGCAGCCTGAGGGTTTACGGCAATTATGGCTACACCTTC. It encodes CASSLRVYGNYGYTF.

In this sample, this clone turned up once. This rearrangement joins TRBV5-4 to TRBJ2-7; D gene uncertain. The length of the CDR3 is 13 residues. Germline V gives CDR1 SGHNT, CDR2 YYREEE (reference sequence). Trimming took 0 bases from V and 3 from J, leaving 7 bases between them. The CDR3 sequence: CASSLDILYEQYV. The DNA of the CDR3 is TGTGCCAGCAGCTTGGACATTCTCTACGAGCAGTACGTC.

Turning to this clone: Compared with germline, one end of the junction differs, possibly owing to a read error. The chain links TRBV6-5 to TRBJ2-3; 9 bases fit TRBD1. The CDR3 runs 14 residues. Germline CDR1 is MNHEY and CDR2 is SVGAGI. CDR3 in DNA: TGTGCCAGCAGGAAGGGACAGGGAGAGGGTCGAAGCGATTTT. Its translation: CASRKGQGEGRSDF.

V usage is TRBV5-5 and J usage is TRBJ2-5; D gene ambiguous. The germline gives CDR1 SGHKS, CDR2 YYEKEE (reference sequence). This CDR3 comprises 13 residues. The ends were cut back, 5 bases at V and 5 bases at J, with 13 bases in the middle. The CDR3 region is CASSELLWETQYF. In DNA form, the CDR3 reads TGTGCCAGCAGTGAGCTACTGTGGGAGACCCAGTACTTC.

The chain uses TRBV29-1 and TRBJ1-2, with TRBD1 as a possible D gene (6 bases). With 6 bases removed from V and 4 bases from J, the gap between germline ends came to 12 bases. Germline-derived CDR1 and CDR2 are SQVTM and ANQGSEA. The CDR3 loop spans 12 amino acids. CDR3 sequence: CSVRAGVYGYTF. The CDR3 DNA sequence: TGCAGCGTGAGAGCAGGGGTCTATGGCTACACCTTC.

This chain joins TRBV12-3 or TRBV12-4 and TRBJ2-5, with TRBD2 identical over 7 bases. The CDR3 covers 12 residues. V shed 6 bases and J 3 bases; nucleotides not matched to a gene: 1. The CDR3 sequence: CASSLAEETQYF. The CDR3 nucleotides read TGTGCCAGCAGCCTAGCGGAAGAGACCCAGTACTTC.

The chain links TRBV4-1 to TRBJ1-1, with D uncertain. Trimming removed 0 bases at V and 2 bases at J, with 7 bases between. From germline, CDR1 is MGHRA and CDR2 YSYEKL. The CDR3 has 14 amino acids. The CDR3 bases are TGCGCCAGCAGCCAAGAGGTCAGAAACACTGAAGCTTTCTTT. Translation: CASSQEVRNTEAFF.

This clone appeared a single time. V usage is TRBV18 and J usage is TRBJ1-1; maybe TRBD1 (5 bases). V was trimmed by 1 base and J by 4 bases, leaving 16 bases between them. Germline assignment: CDR1 KGHSH and CDR2 LQKENI. The CDR3 length is 16 residues. The CDR3 sequence is CASSPLDRPSGTEAFF. CDR3 nucleotide sequence: TGTGCCAGCTCACCACTCGACAGACCGTCGGGCACTGAAGCTTTCTTT.

This chain connects TRBV2 to TRBJ1-5; 7 nucleotides line up with TRBD1. This CDR3 has 14 amino acids. V was pared by 6 bases and J by 2 bases, with 4 bases of the junction left unmatched. From germline, CDR1 is SNHLY and CDR2 FYNNEI. For the CDR3, the DNA is TGTGCCAGCAGCCGACAGGGCGGCAATCAGCCCCAGCATTTT. Translation gives CASSRQGGNQPQHF. The entire variable domain, with the rest obtained from reference TRBV2 and TRBJ1-5, is as follows: EPEVTQTPSHQVTQMGQEVILRCVPISNHLYFYWYRQILGQKVEFLVSFYNNEISEKSEIFDDQFSVERPDGSNFTLKIRSTKLEDSAMYFCASSRQGGNQPQHFGDGTRLSIL.

The chain recombines TRBV28 with TRBJ1-2, with 7 bases identical to TRBD1. Germline loops: CDR1 MDHEN, CDR2 SYDVKM. The length of the CDR3 is 15 residues. V lost 10 bases, J lost 7 bases, and 18 bases stayed unmatched. Written as DNA, the CDR3 is TGTGCCACCCGATTCCCGGACAGGAAACTTAGTGGCTACACCTTC. Translating it yields CATRFPDRKLSGYTF.

This clone has only one observation. The J gene is TRBJ1-1, the V gene TRBV7-9; 7 positions agree with TRBD1. CDR3 length equals 14 residues. The ends lost 3 bases at V and 3 bases at J; junction bases unmatched: 4. The germline gives CDR1 SEHNR, CDR2 FQNEAQ (reference sequence). In DNA form, the CDR3 reads TGTGCCAGCAGCTTTACAGGGGCGGACACTGAAGCTTTCTTT. This gives the protein CASSFTGADTEAFF. The variable domain in full, with the rest retrieved from reference TRBV7-9 and TRBJ1-1, is DTGVSQNPRHKITKRGQNVTFRCDPISEHNRLYWYRQTLGQGPEFLTYFQNEAQLEKSRLLSDRFSAERPKGSFSTLEIQRTEQGDSAMYLCASSFTGADTEAFFGQGTRLTVV.

This chain links TRBV19 with TRBJ1-5; tentative D call: TRBD1 (5 bases). The CDR3 loop spans 16 amino acids. Germline CDR1 is LNHDA and CDR2 is SQIVND (reference sequence). Trimming left V 1 base short and J 5 bases short, with 15 bases between. The CDR3: CASSIAPGQGDQPQHF. CDR3 in DNA: TGTGCCAGTAGTATAGCCCCAGGCCAGGGTGATCAGCCCCAGCATTTT.

This chain uses TRBV5-4 with TRBJ1-2; TRBD1 matches at 7 bases. Germline values: CDR1 SGHNT, CDR2 YYREEE (reference sequence). The CDR3 spans 15 residues. The V and J ends lost 3 bases and 0 bases, in that order; junction bases with no gene match: 5. This chain's CDR3 is CASSSWGQPNYGYTF. The CDR3 nucleotides read TGTGCCAGCAGCTCTTGGGGACAGCCTAACTATGGCTACACCTTC.

The chain carries TRBV28 and TRBJ1-5; no firm D call. CDR1 is MDHEN, CDR2 SYDVKM, per germline. The CDR3 has 10 amino acids. Deletions cut 6 bases from V and 16 bases from J, with 13 bases between. CDR3 loop: CASSRDGLHF. The CDR3 DNA reads TGTGCCAGCAGCCGAGATGGGCTTCATTTT.

J is TRBJ2-1 and V is TRBV10-3; 9 bases are shared with TRBD2. V shed 4 bases and J 6 bases; nucleotides not matched to a gene: 7. Per the germline V gene, CDR1 is ENHRY and CDR2 is SYGVKD. This CDR3 contains 15 residues. CDR3 DNA sequence: TGTGCCATCAGTGGGAAGCGGGGGGACCTCAATGAGCAGTTCTTC. Translating it yields CAISGKRGDLNEQFF.

This CDR3 reads CASSVVSRTGPGELFF. CDR3 DNA sequence: TGTGCCAGCAGCGTAGTCAGTAGGACAGGGCCCGGGGAGCTGTTTTTT. This rearrangement joins TRBV9 to TRBJ2-2, with 8 positions matching TRBD1. Germline V gene data show CDR1 as SGDLS and CDR2 as YYNGEE. CDR3 length: 16 amino acids. Trimming took 0 bases from V and 6 from J; bases not matched to a gene: 7.

V gene TRBV18 combines with J gene TRBJ2-2; maybe TRBD1 (6 bases). V lost 3 bases, J lost 8 bases, and 19 bases lay in between. Germline CDR1 and CDR2: KGHSH and LQKENI. The CDR3 contains 16 residues. The CDR3 here is CASSPQLGHPFGELFF. The CDR3 DNA reads TGTGCCAGCTCACCGCAACTGGGACATCCTTTTGGGGAGCTGTTTTTT.

The chain uses TRBV30 and TRBJ1-1; D might be TRBD1 (5 bases). V lost 4 bases to trimming and J lost 4 bases, with 16 bases between them. Per germline, CDR1 GTSNPN and CDR2 SVGIG (reference sequence). The CDR3 covers 14 residues. In nucleotides, the CDR3 is TGTGCCTGGAAATCCCAAAGGGGTAGCACTGAAGCTTTCTTT. It specifies CAWKSQRGSTEAFF.

This chain connects TRBV19 to TRBJ2-5, with a weak D call TRBD2 (6 bases). Trimming took off 3 bases at V and 5 bases at J, with 10 bases between the two ends. CDR3 length: 13 residues. Per the germline V gene, CDR1 is LNHDA and CDR2 is SQIVND (reference sequence). The CDR3 here is CASSIGSGETQYF. DNA of the CDR3: TGTGCCAGTAGTATCGGCAGCGGGGAGACCCAGTACTTC.

The rearrangement links TRBV29-1 to TRBJ1-2, with a possible D match to TRBD1 (5 bases). Germline loops: CDR1 SQVTM, CDR2 ANQGSEA. This CDR3 spans 14 amino acids. With 3 bases removed from V and 5 bases from J, the gap between germline ends came to 16 bases. CDR3: CSVDFDGRGYGYTF. The DNA for the CDR3 is TGCAGCGTTGATTTCGACGGCCGGGGGTATGGCTACACCTTC.